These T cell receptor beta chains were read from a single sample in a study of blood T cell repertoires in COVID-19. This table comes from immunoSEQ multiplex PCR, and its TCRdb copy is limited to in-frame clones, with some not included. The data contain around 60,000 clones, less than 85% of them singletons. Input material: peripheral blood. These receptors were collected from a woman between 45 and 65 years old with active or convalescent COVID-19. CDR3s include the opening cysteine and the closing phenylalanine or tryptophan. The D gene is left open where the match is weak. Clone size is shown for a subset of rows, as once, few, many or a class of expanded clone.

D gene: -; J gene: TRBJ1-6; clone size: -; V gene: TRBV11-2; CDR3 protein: CASSLSWGSPLHF
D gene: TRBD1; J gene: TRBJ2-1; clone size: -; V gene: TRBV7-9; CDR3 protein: CASSFGTGVFGEQFF
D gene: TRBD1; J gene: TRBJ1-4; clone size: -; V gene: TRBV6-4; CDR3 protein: CASSPGAQGIEKLFF
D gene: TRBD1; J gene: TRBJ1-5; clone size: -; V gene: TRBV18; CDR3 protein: CASSPTGKNQPQHF
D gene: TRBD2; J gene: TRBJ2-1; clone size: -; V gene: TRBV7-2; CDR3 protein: CASSLSGLVMDEQFF
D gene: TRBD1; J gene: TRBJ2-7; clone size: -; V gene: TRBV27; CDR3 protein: CASRETGVHYEQYF
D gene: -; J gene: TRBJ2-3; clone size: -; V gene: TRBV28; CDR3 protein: CASTSLARGTDTQYF
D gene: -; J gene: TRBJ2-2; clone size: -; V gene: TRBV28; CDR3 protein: CASTTRIGELFF
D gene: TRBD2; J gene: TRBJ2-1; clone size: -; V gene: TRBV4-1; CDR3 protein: CASSLTAGGGEQFF
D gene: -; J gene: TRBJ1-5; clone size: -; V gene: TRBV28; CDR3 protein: CASRKQGQGDQPQHF
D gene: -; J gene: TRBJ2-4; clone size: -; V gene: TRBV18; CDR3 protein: CASSPQAKNIQYF
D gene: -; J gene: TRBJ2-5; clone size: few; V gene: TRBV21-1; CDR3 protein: CASRCGREEETQYF
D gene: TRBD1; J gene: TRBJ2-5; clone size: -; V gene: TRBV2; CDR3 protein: CASSETGRETQYF
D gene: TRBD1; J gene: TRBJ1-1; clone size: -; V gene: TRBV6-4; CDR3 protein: CASRQFPGQGRAEAFF
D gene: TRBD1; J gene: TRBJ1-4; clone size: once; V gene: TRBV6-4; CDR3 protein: CASSLTGASPNEKLFF
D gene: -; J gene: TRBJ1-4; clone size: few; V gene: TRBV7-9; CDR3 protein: CATNAVGFNEKLFF
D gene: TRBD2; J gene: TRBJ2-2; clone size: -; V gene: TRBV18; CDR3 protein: CASSPFLAGGPNTGELFF
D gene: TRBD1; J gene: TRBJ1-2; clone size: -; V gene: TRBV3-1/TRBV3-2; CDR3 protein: CASSHRTGGYGYTF
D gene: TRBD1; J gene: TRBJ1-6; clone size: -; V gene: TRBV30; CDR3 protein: CAWGRTGGNSPLHF
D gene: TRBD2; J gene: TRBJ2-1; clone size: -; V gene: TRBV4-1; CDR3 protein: CASSQDKAGGLPSYNEQFF
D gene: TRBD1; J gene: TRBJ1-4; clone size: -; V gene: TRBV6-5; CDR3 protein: CASSKQGVLNEKLFF
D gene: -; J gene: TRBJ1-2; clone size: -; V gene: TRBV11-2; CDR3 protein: CASSSRNYGYTF
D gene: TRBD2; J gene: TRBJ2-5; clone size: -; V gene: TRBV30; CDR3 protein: CAWSQTGGWEETQYF
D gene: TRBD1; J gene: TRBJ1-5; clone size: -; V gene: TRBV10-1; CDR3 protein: CASSPGTGGNQPQHF
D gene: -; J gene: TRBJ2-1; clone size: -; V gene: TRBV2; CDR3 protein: CASRGEGHEQFF
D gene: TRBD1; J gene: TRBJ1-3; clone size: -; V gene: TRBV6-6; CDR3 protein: CASREGQDPSGNTIYF
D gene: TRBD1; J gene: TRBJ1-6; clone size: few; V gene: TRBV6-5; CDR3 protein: CAASQTGGDSPLHF
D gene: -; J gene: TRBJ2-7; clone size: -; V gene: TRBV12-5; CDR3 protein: CASGLGQVLFSYEQYF
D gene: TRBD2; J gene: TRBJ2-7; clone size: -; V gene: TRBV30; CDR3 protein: CAWSPGLASYEQYF
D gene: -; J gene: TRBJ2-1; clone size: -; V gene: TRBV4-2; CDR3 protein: CASSQGPAGDWNEQFF
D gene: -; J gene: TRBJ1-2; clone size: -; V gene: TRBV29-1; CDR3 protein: CSVGGVTGYTF
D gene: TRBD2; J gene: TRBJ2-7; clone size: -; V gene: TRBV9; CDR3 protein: CASSALPGGSYEQYF
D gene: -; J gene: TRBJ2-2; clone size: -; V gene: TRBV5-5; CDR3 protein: CASSTSGNTGELFF